This is a list of T cell receptor beta chains from one sample in a study of OX40 agonist ivuxolimab in advanced cancers. The assay was immunoSEQ multiplex PCR, and TCRdb's table has in-frame clones only and misses some. The sample yields tens of thousands of clones, approximately 89% seen once. Sequenced here: CD4+ or CD8+ T cells sorted from blood, sampled in a trial of the OX40 agonist ivuxolimab. These receptors were collected from an adult with an advanced solid tumor such as melanoma, head and neck, liver or kidney cancer. Both conserved end residues are part of each CDR3. The D gene is left open where the match is weak. Not every row has a clone size; where given, it reads once, few, many or a size class.

TRBV7-2	-	TRBJ2-7	-	TGTGCCAGCAGCTCACAGGGATCCGTCTACGAGCAGTACTTC	CASSSQGSVYEQYF
TRBV11-2	TRBD1	TRBJ1-2	-	TGTGCCAGCAGCGTAACCCGGGACAGCTATGGCTACACCTTC	CASSVTRDSYGYTF
TRBV19	TRBD1	TRBJ1-5	-	TGTGCCAGTACCCTCTACTCGGCAGGGGGCATTCAGCCCCAGCATTTT	CASTLYSAGGIQPQHF
TRBV18	-	TRBJ1-1	-	TGTGCCAGCTCACCACCGGGACTGCGGGACACTGAAGCTTTCTTT	CASSPPGLRDTEAFF
TRBV6-6	TRBD2	TRBJ2-7	-	TGTGCCAGCAGTCCGGGACTAGCGGGAGTAGGGCAGTACTTC	CASSPGLAGVGQYF
TRBV7-8	TRBD2	TRBJ2-5	-	TGTGCCAGCAGCGCGCGGGAAAGGACTAGCGGGGCCCTGAGGGAGACCCAGTACTTC	CASSARERTSGALRETQYF
TRBV7-6	-	TRBJ2-6	-	TGTGCCAGCAGCTTTTCCAACAGTCCAACGCTCTCTGGGGCCAACGTCCTGACTTTC	CASSFSNSPTLSGANVLTF
TRBV6-1	-	TRBJ2-1	-	TGTGCCAGCAGTGAAGGGATAGGGGCAGGGGTCTCCTACAATGAGCAGTTCTTC	CASSEGIGAGVSYNEQFF
TRBV6-7	TRBD1	TRBJ1-5	-	TGTGCCAGCAGTTCGTCGGGACAGGGTGATCAGCCCCAGCATTTT	CASSSSGQGDQPQHF
TRBV28	-	TRBJ1-4	-	TGTGCCAGCAGTTTAGGGCAGACAACTAATGAAAAACTGTTTTTT	CASSLGQTTNEKLFF
TRBV7-3	-	TRBJ1-3	-	TGTGCCAGCAGCTTGTCGGGTTGGGTGGGAAACACCATATATTTT	CASSLSGWVGNTIYF
TRBV10-3	-	TRBJ2-1	-	TGTGCCATCAGTGAGTCAGAAGATCTCGGGCAGTTCTTC	CAISESEDLGQFF
TRBV7-2	TRBD1	TRBJ2-5	-	TGTGCCAGCAGCCCAACAGGGGGAGAGACCCAGTACTTC	CASSPTGGETQYF
TRBV5-1	-	TRBJ2-1	-	TGCGCCAGCAAGGTACAGACCTACAATGAGCAGTTCTTC	CASKVQTYNEQFF
TRBV4-1	-	TRBJ1-5	-	TGCGCCAGCAGCCAAGATCCTTCCAGGGTGAGCCAGCCCCAGCATTTT	CASSQDPSRVSQPQHF
TRBV5-1	-	TRBJ2-1	-	TGCGCCAGCAGCTTCGAGGGATTTTCCTACAATGAGCAGTTCTTC	CASSFEGFSYNEQFF
TRBV19	TRBD1	TRBJ2-6	-	TGTGCCAGTATGGCGGCAGGGGGTCTGGGGGCCAACGTCCTGACTTTC	CASMAAGGLGANVLTF
TRBV7-8	TRBD2	TRBJ2-7	-	TGTGCCAGCAGCTTAGTCGCGGGAGGGCTTCACGAGCAGTACTTC	CASSLVAGGLHEQYF
TRBV21-1	-	TRBJ1-5	-	TGTGCCAGCAGCCCTTGGACAGGGGATCAGCCCCAGCATTTT	CASSPWTGDQPQHF
TRBV7-9	-	TRBJ2-1	-	TGTGCCAGCAGCTTAGTGGTGCGGGACTCCTTCTCCTACAATGAGCAGTTCTTC	CASSLVVRDSFSYNEQFF
TRBV2	-	TRBJ2-1	-	TGTGCCAGCAGTGAACGGTGGAATGAGCAGTTCTTC	CASSERWNEQFF
TRBV5-1	-	TRBJ1-1	-	TGCGCCAGCAGCCCCGAAGGCCCTGAAGCTTTCTTT	CASSPEGPEAFF
TRBV2	TRBD2	TRBJ2-7	-	TGTGCCAGCTCACGGACTAGCCCGGTCGAGCAGTACTTC	CASSRTSPVEQYF
TRBV6-5	-	TRBJ2-1	-	TGTGCCAGCAGTTACTCGGGTTTTCTAGCGCGGAATGAGCAGTTCTTC	CASSYSGFLARNEQFF
TRBV11-3	-	TRBJ2-3	-	TGTGCCAGCAGCTTATCCTGGGAGGCAGATACGCAGTATTTT	CASSLSWEADTQYF
TRBV10-1	-	TRBJ1-1	-	TGCGCCAGCAAGCGGGGGGCGGACACTGAAGCTTTCTTT	CASKRGADTEAFF
TRBV15	TRBD1	TRBJ1-6	-	TGTGCCACCAGCGGTCCCGGGACAGGGGGAAAGGGATCACCCCTCCACTTT	CATSGPGTGGKGSPLHF
TRBV2	TRBD1	TRBJ1-5	-	TGTGCCAGCACTACCGACAGGGGGAAGCCCCAGCATTTT	CASTTDRGKPQHF
TRBV5-6	-	TRBJ1-1	-	TGTGCCAGCAGTCGGACCGGGACCCCGGCTTTCTTT	CASSRTGTPAFF
TRBV5-1	TRBD2	TRBJ2-4	-	TGCGCCAGCAGCTTGACTGCGGGAGCTCGCAAAAACATTCAGTACTTC	CASSLTAGARKNIQYF
TRBV6-1	-	TRBJ1-5	-	TGTGCCAGCAGTCGGGGGACCGGCAATCAGCCCCAGCATTTT	CASSRGTGNQPQHF
TRBV5-5	-	TRBJ2-7	-	TGTGCCAGCAGCTTGGCACCTCCCGAGCAGTACTTC	CASSLAPPEQYF
TRBV15	-	TRBJ2-2	-	TGTGCCACCAGCAGAGATGTAGGAACAAGGGAGCTGTTTTTT	CATSRDVGTRELFF
TRBV14	-	TRBJ2-7	-	TGTGCCAGCAGCCAAGGGAGTGGTCCCTACGAGCAGTACTTC	CASSQGSGPYEQYF
TRBV6-1	-	TRBJ1-2	-	TGTGCCAGCAGTGAAGTAGGAGGCCTGTCGGACGGAACCTATGGCTACACCTTC	CASSEVGGLSDGTYGYTF
TRBV2	TRBD2	TRBJ2-2	-	TGTGCCAGCAGGCGGACTAGCGGGAGGACCGGGGAGCTGTTTTTT	CASRRTSGRTGELFF
TRBV19	-	TRBJ2-2	-	TGTGCCAGTAGTATAGGGTTGAACACCGGGGAGCTGTTTTTT	CASSIGLNTGELFF
TRBV10-3	-	TRBJ2-7	-	TGTGCCATCAGTGAAACAGGAAGCTCCTACGAGCAGTACTTC	CAISETGSSYEQYF
TRBV5-1	-	TRBJ2-5	-	TGCGCCAGCAGGGTGACGGCAGGGGTCTACCAAGAGACCCAGTACTTC	CASRVTAGVYQETQYF
TRBV28	-	TRBJ1-2	-	TGTGCCAGCAGTTTCCTACAGATTTATGGCTACACCTTC	CASSFLQIYGYTF
TRBV6-6	TRBD2	TRBJ2-3	-	TGTGCCAGCAGCCGGAGGGCTAGCGGGGTTCTTACGCAGTATTTT	CASSRRASGVLTQYF
TRBV28	TRBD1	TRBJ1-5	-	TGTGCCAGCAGTCAGACAGGGGTTGGATGGAATCAGCCCCAGCATTTT	CASSQTGVGWNQPQHF
TRBV7-9	TRBD1	TRBJ2-4	-	TGTGCCAGCAGCCGGACAGGGTTGGACTTCAAAAACATTCAGTACTTC	CASSRTGLDFKNIQYF
TRBV10-1	-	TRBJ2-2	-	TGCGCCAGCAGTGAGTCGGTTTTCACCGGGGAGCTGTTTTTT	CASSESVFTGELFF
TRBV19	TRBD1	TRBJ2-2	few	TGTGCCAGTAGTATAAGGGGGCCCGGCGGGGAGCTGTTTTTT	CASSIRGPGGELFF
TRBV5-6	TRBD1	TRBJ2-2	-	TGTGCCAGCAGCCCGGGGACAGGGGTCACCGGGGAGCTGTTTTTT	CASSPGTGVTGELFF